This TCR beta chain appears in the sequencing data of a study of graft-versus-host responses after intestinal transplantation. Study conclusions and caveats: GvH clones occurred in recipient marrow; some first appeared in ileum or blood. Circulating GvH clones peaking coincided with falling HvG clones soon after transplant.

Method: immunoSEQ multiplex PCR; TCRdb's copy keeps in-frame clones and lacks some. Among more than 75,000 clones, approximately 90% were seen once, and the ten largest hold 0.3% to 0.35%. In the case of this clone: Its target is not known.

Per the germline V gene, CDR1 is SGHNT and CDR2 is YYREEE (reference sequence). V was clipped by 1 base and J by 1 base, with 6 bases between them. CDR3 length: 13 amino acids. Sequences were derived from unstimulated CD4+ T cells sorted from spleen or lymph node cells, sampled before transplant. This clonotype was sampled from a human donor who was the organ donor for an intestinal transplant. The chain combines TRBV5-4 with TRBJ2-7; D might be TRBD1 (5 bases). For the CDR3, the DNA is TGTGCCAGCAGCTTGACAGGATCCTACGAGCAGTACTTC. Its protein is CASSLTGSYEQYF.